This T cell receptor beta chain derives from a study of cytomegalovirus exposure and HLA in healthy donors. In regard to this clone: The target antigen is unknown.

This table comes from immunoSEQ multiplex PCR, and its TCRdb copy is limited to in-frame clones, with some not included. The sample includes over 85,000 clones, approximately 89% of them seen just once. Trimming removed 1 base from V and 2 bases from J; junction bases left unmatched: 4. The V gene's germline CDR1 is SGHRS and CDR2 YFSETQ. This CDR3 contains 16 residues. The donors were in the roughly 120-subject validation cohort, distinct from the roughly 700-subject first cohort. Study results and caveats: Some TCR beta chains (about 170 of them) were listed as cytomegalovirus-associated. Reportedly, cytomegalovirus status was diagnosed with high sensitivity and specificity. One later analysis, an examination of the 100 to 150 validation repertoires, found that first-cohort TCR clusters tended to co-occur in them.

The TCR originated in a woman between 18 and 30 years old in good health and CMV-seronegative. The V gene is TRBV5-1, the J gene TRBJ2-5; 11 positions match TRBD1. Sequencing was carried out using PBMCs. CDR3: CASSLLGQGGQETQYF. The CDR3 DNA is TGCGCCAGCAGCTTGTTGGGACAGGGGGGACAAGAGACCCAGTACTTC.